Detailed here is one T cell receptor beta chain. The target antigen is unknown. Using immunoSEQ multiplex PCR, the repertoire was profiled, and TCRdb retains in-frame clones only, with some absent. The data show tens of thousands of clones, roughly 89% seen once. The V end was cut by 1 base, the J end by 2 bases, with 11 bases between. This CDR3 is built from 15 residues. Looked up from germline, CDR1 is SGHNT and CDR2 is YENEEA. These data come from a study of T cell responses to AZD1222 COVID-19 vaccine. Study conclusions and caveats: The number of AZD1222 recipients seropositive at baseline was only 5 to 7.

The TCR originated in an adult in good health. The source material was peripheral blood, sampled on day 0 of AZD1222 vaccination. The gene calls are TRBV11-3 and TRBJ1-1; D ambiguous. The CDR3 is CASSLGSNRNTEAFF. CDR3 DNA: TGTGCCAGCAGCTTAGGAAGCAACAGAAACACTGAAGCTTTCTTT.